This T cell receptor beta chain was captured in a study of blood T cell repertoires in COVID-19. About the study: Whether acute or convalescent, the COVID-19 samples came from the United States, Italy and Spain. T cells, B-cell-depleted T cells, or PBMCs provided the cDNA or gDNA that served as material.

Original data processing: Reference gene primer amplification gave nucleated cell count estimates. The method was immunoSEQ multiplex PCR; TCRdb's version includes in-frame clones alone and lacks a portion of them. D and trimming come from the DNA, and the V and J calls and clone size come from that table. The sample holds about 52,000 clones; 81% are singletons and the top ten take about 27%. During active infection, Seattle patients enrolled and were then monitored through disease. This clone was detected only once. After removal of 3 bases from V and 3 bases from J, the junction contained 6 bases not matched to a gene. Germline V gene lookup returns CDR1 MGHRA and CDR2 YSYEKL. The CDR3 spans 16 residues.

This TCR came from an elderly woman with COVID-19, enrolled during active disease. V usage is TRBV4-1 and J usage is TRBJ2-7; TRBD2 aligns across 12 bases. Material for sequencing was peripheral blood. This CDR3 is CASSQATTSGSYEQYF. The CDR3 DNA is TGCGCCAGCAGCCAGGCCACGACTAGCGGGAGCTACGAGCAGTACTTC.